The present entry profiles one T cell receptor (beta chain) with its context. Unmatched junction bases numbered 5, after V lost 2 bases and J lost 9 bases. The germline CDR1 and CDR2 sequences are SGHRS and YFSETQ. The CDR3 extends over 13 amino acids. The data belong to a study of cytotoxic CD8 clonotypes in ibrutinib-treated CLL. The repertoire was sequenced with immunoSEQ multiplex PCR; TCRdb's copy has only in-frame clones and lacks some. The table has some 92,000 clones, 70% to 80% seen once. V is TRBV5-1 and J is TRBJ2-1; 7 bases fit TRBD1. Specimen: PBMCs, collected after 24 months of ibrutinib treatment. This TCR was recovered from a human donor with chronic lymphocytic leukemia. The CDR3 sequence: CASSLGGSSEQFF. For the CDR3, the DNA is TGCGCCAGCAGCTTAGGGGGCAGCAGTGAGCAGTTCTTC.